The rows below give T cell receptor beta chains drawn from one sample of a study of blood T cell repertoires in COVID-19. Clones were read by immunoSEQ multiplex PCR, and TCRdb kept only the in-frame ones, dropping some. The table has some 250,000 clones, approximately 91% seen once. What was sequenced was peripheral blood. These TCRs come from a woman under 40 with acute or convalescent COVID-19. Both conserved end residues are part of each CDR3. A D gene is named only where the DNA matches it firmly. The listing skips clone size in some rows; elsewhere it reads once, few, many or a size class.

V	J	D	size	CDR3	DNA
TRBV6-5	TRBJ1-1	NA	NA	CASRTGGENTEAFF	TGTGCCAGCAGGACAGGTGGGGAGAACACTGAAGCTTTCTTT
TRBV9	TRBJ2-3	NA	NA	CASSVGGRADTQYF	TGTGCCAGCAGCGTAGGAGGCAGGGCGGATACGCAGTATTTT
TRBV30	TRBJ1-2	NA	once	CASQVSNYGYTF	TGTGCCTCTCAGGTTTCTAACTATGGCTACACCTTC
TRBV6-2/TRBV6-3	TRBJ2-3	TRBD2	NA	CASRYDSTRTSGMSDTQYF	TGTGCCAGCAGATACGATTCAACGCGGACTAGCGGGATGTCAGATACGCAGTATTTT
TRBV27	TRBJ2-7	TRBD1	NA	CASSLGTVPYEQYF	TGTGCCAGCAGTTTAGGGACAGTTCCCTACGAGCAGTACTTC
TRBV15	TRBJ2-7	TRBD2	NA	CATSREAGDAYEQYF	TGTGCCACCAGCAGAGAGGCGGGGGACGCCTACGAGCAGTACTTC
TRBV4-1	TRBJ1-1	TRBD1	few	CASSQVGDSQAFF	TGCGCCAGCAGCCAAGTCGGGGACAGTCAAGCTTTCTTT
TRBV27	TRBJ2-2	TRBD1	NA	CASSFLTTGLYTGELFF	TGTGCCAGCAGTTTCCTTACGACAGGGCTTTACACCGGGGAGCTGTTTTTT
TRBV30	TRBJ2-3	NA	NA	CAWDPGAGITDTQYF	TGTGCCTGGGACCCAGGGGCAGGGATCACAGATACGCAGTATTTT
TRBV29-1	TRBJ2-4	NA	NA	CSVPWTAIAKNIQYF	TGCAGCGTCCCATGGACAGCGATAGCCAAAAACATTCAGTACTTC
TRBV13	TRBJ1-1	TRBD1	NA	CASSVRDRVSAFF	TGTGCCAGCAGCGTCCGGGACAGGGTGTCCGCTTTCTTT
TRBV24-1	TRBJ2-3	TRBD1	NA	CATSDFWAGQGTDTQYF	TGTGCCACCAGTGATTTTTGGGCGGGACAGGGGACAGATACGCAGTATTTT
TRBV7-9	TRBJ1-1	NA	NA	CASSLGGRQETEAFF	TGTGCCAGCAGCTTAGGGGGTCGACAGGAGACTGAAGCTTTCTTT
TRBV10-2	TRBJ2-1	TRBD2	NA	CASTRNTGTSAINEQFF	TGCGCCAGCACCAGGAACACCGGGACTAGCGCCATCAATGAGCAGTTCTTC
TRBV30	TRBJ1-1	NA	NA	CAWRASLNTEAFF	TGTGCCTGGAGGGCCAGTTTGAACACTGAAGCTTTCTTT
TRBV3-1/TRBV3-2	TRBJ2-2	NA	NA	CASSHGGRRTGELFF	TGTGCCAGCAGCCATGGTGGGAGACGGACCGGGGAGCTGTTTTTT
TRBV19	TRBJ2-1	TRBD2	NA	CASGTSGSSYNEQFF	TGTGCCAGTGGGACTAGCGGTAGCTCCTACAATGAGCAGTTCTTC
TRBV7-3	TRBJ2-2	NA	NA	CASSLTRASASNTGELFF	TGTGCCAGCAGCTTAACTAGGGCTAGCGCCTCGAACACCGGGGAGCTGTTTTTT
TRBV5-1	TRBJ2-3	NA	once	CASSPPLSTDTQYF	TGCGCCAGCAGCCCTCCTTTAAGCACAGATACGCAGTATTTT
TRBV5-8	TRBJ2-1	NA	NA	CASSSPDSGRFYNEQFF	TGTGCCAGCAGCTCGCCTGATAGCGGTCGATTCTACAATGAGCAGTTCTTC
TRBV10-3	TRBJ1-4	TRBD1	NA	CAISESAGGANEKLFF	TGTGCCATCAGTGAGTCGGCAGGGGGCGCGAATGAAAAACTGTTTTTT
TRBV6-5	TRBJ1-5	NA	NA	CASKQTGISNQPQHF	TGTGCCAGCAAACAAACAGGGATTAGCAATCAGCCCCAGCATTTT
TRBV9	TRBJ1-1	TRBD1	NA	CASSDRGDTEAFF	TGTGCCAGCAGTGACAGGGGGGACACTGAAGCTTTCTTT
TRBV5-4	TRBJ1-2	NA	NA	CASSLGITGNYGYTF	TGTGCCAGCAGCTTAGGAATTACAGGGAACTATGGCTACACCTTC
TRBV4-3	TRBJ1-5	NA	NA	CASSQDGGGHSQPQHF	TGCGCCAGCAGCCAAGATGGAGGAGGCCATTCTCAGCCCCAGCATTTT
TRBV5-6	TRBJ2-3	TRBD1	NA	CASSFADRGRDTQYF	TGTGCCAGCAGCTTCGCAGACAGGGGAAGAGATACGCAGTATTTT
TRBV10-1	TRBJ2-7	TRBD2	few	CASSAGGEQYF	TGCGCCAGCAGTGCGGGGGGCGAGCAGTACTTC
TRBV6-2/TRBV6-3	TRBJ1-3	NA	NA	CASSYREGNTIYF	TGTGCCAGCAGTTACAGAGAGGGAAACACCATATATTTT
TRBV15	TRBJ2-7	TRBD1	NA	CATSRGGQGMGEQYF	TGTGCCACCAGCAGAGGGGGACAGGGCATGGGGGAGCAGTACTTC
TRBV11-3	TRBJ2-5	TRBD2	NA	CASSRGGAGVGETQYF	TGTGCCAGCAGCAGGGGGGGAGCGGGAGTGGGAGAGACCCAGTACTTC
TRBV28	TRBJ2-2	NA	NA	CATYTSGFGELFF	TGTGCCACCTATACGTCAGGGTTCGGGGAGCTGTTTTTT
TRBV30	TRBJ1-1	NA	NA	CAWSGNAGAMNTEAFF	TGTGCCTGGAGTGGGAACGCAGGGGCAATGAACACTGAAGCTTTCTTT
TRBV3-1/TRBV3-2	TRBJ2-5	TRBD2	NA	CASRKQGVLVAGGGETQYF	TGTGCCAGCAGAAAACAGGGGGTGTTAGTAGCGGGAGGAGGGGAGACCCAGTACTTC
TRBV29-1	TRBJ2-5	NA	NA	CSVVRTVEETQYF	TGCAGCGTTGTGCGGACAGTCGAAGAGACCCAGTACTTC
TRBV7-2	TRBJ2-5	TRBD2	NA	CASSVQGLAGETQYF	TGTGCCAGCAGCGTACAGGGACTAGCTGGAGAGACCCAGTACTTC
TRBV5-1	TRBJ2-7	TRBD2	NA	CASSFAGTSLGGEQYF	TGCGCCAGCAGCTTTGCCGGGACTAGCTTGGGTGGCGAGCAGTACTTC
TRBV20-1	TRBJ1-1	NA	NA	CSAPWNTEAFF	TGCAGTGCTCCCTGGAACACTGAAGCTTTCTTT
TRBV6-2/TRBV6-3	TRBJ2-3	TRBD2	NA	CASSTSSGRATDTQYF	TGTGCCAGCAGTACCTCTAGCGGGAGGGCCACAGATACGCAGTATTTT
TRBV24-1	TRBJ1-5	TRBD1	NA	CATSDSGQGRNQPQHF	TGTGCCACCAGTGATTCGGGACAGGGACGCAATCAGCCCCAGCATTTT
TRBV7-2	TRBJ2-2	TRBD2	NA	CASSAPGLANTGELFF	TGTGCCAGCAGCGCACCGGGACTAGCGAACACCGGGGAGCTGTTTTTT
TRBV7-2	TRBJ1-2	TRBD1	NA	CASSFDGPGTGVRGYTF	TGTGCCAGCAGCTTTGACGGACCCGGGACAGGGGTACGGGGCTACACCTTC
TRBV9	TRBJ1-2	NA	NA	CASSEIDGAAGGYTF	TGTGCCAGCAGCGAAATAGACGGGGCCGCGGGAGGCTACACCTTC
TRBV28	TRBJ2-7	TRBD2	NA	CASRTGETSGHYEQYF	TGTGCCAGCAGAACGGGGGAGACTAGCGGGCACTACGAGCAGTACTTC
TRBV10-3	TRBJ2-3	TRBD2	NA	CAISEGGLAGRNTDTQYF	TGTGCCATCAGTGAAGGGGGGCTAGCGGGTAGGAACACAGATACGCAGTATTTT
TRBV5-4	TRBJ2-5	TRBD2	NA	CASSSSGLAGGGETQYF	TGTGCCAGCAGCTCGAGCGGACTAGCGGGAGGGGGGGAGACCCAGTACTTC
TRBV3-1/TRBV3-2	TRBJ1-1	NA	few	CASSQAPLNTEAFF	TGTGCCAGCAGCCAAGCCCCGTTGAACACTGAAGCTTTCTTT
TRBV7-2	TRBJ2-3	NA	NA	CASSQGYGGHTQYF	TGTGCCAGCAGCCAAGGTTACGGGGGACATACGCAGTATTTT
TRBV7-9	TRBJ2-1	NA	NA	CASSSAGFEQFF	TGTGCCAGCAGCTCGGCAGGGTTTGAGCAGTTCTTC
TRBV9	TRBJ2-1	NA	few	CASSLFGTYNEQFF	TGTGCCAGCAGCTTATTCGGGACCTACAATGAGCAGTTCTTC
TRBV2	TRBJ2-1	TRBD2	NA	CASSSRGLAGYNEQFF	TGTGCCAGCAGTTCCCGTGGACTAGCGGGGTACAATGAGCAGTTCTTC
TRBV2	TRBJ1-4	NA	few	CASRASITTNEKLFF	TGTGCCAGCAGAGCCTCCATAACAACTAATGAAAAACTGTTTTTT
TRBV7-9	TRBJ1-1	NA	NA	CASSFTGNTEAFF	TGTGCCAGCAGCTTTACAGGGAACACTGAAGCTTTCTTT